The clone carrying this T cell receptor (beta chain) is deemed medium-sized. The antigen is undetermined. The data derive from a study of tumor and adjacent non-tumor tissue in lung cancer. Across the whole study: Stage I to III disease affected 10 men and roughly five women aged roughly 31 to 76. Samples averaged about 4.2 million productive TCRbeta reads each. The study, taken as a whole, reports: Tumor TCR diversity, when higher, was linked to shorter survival. In normal lung, the top 100 clones were significantly more dominant than in tumor.

RNA was extracted from bulk tissue without any cell sorting. More than 3 cm separated this lung sample from the edge of the tumor. This CDR3 comprises 14 residues. Per the germline V gene, CDR1 is DFQATT and CDR2 is SNEGSKA (reference sequence). V shed 5 bases and J shed 3 bases, with 16 bases lying between them. TCRbeta libraries were built with three rounds of nested PCR, modified from ARM-PCR. TCRdb reprocessed the multiplex PCR reads via MiXCR and lists one record per CDR3 protein. The sample lists 100,000 or so distinct CDR3 sequences; 65% were seen once. The sequencing sample was made of distant non-tumor lung tissue. This clonotype was obtained from a man between 25 and 39 years old with non-small cell lung cancer. The chain has TRBV20-1 and TRBJ1-2; D gene uncertain. DNA for the CDR3: TGCAGTGCTCCTCTACTGGGAGGCGACTATGGCTACACCTTC. Its protein product is CSAPLLGGDYGYTF.